One sample yielded the 21 T cell receptor beta chains listed below, sequenced in a study of human T cells and chemical hapten exposure. TCRdb reprocessed the RACE reads via MiXCR and lists one record per CDR3 protein. Of around 120,000 distinct CDR3 sequences listed, approximately 13% are singletons. Time point in this sample: patch test 1, 2 weeks after DPC sensitization. Treatment indicated: therapeutic diphenylcyclopropenone sensitization with weekly scalp DPC. The material sequenced was whole blood, taken in connection with sensitization to the hapten diphenylcyclopropenone (DPC). The receptors originated from a man between 18 and 35 years old with alopecia areata. Some clones in this sample may be carry-over from other donors' samples.

The gene calls are TRBV5-4 and TRBJ1-1; 7 nucleotides agree with TRBD1. In germline, CDR1 is SGHNT, CDR2 YYREEE (reference sequence). The V and J ends lost 4 bases and 3 bases, in that order; junction bases with no gene match: 15. This CDR3 has 17 residues. CDR3 nucleotide sequence: TGTGCCAGCAGCCCTCTCGTAATTCGACAGGGACACACTGAAGCTTTCTTT. Translated, it gives CASSPLVIRQGHTEAFF. The complete variable domain, with remaining parts taken from reference TRBV5-4 and TRBJ1-1, reads ETGVTQSPTHLIKTRGQQVTLRCSSQSGHNTVSWYQQALGQGPQFIFQYYREEENGRGNFPPRFSGLQFPNYSSELNVNALELDDSALYLCASSPLVIRQGHTEAFFGQGTRLTVV.

The gene calls are TRBV7-3 and TRBJ2-1; weak D call: TRBD1 (6 bases). Germline CDR1 and CDR2: SGHTA and FQGTGA. V lost 0 bases and J 4 bases, leaving 10 bases between the germline ends. The CDR3 extends over 15 amino acids. The CDR3 protein is CASSLTVQGYNEQFF. In nucleotides, the CDR3 is TGTGCCAGCAGCTTAACGGTTCAGGGGTACAATGAGCAGTTCTTC.

The sample holds a few counts of this clonotype. CDR3 sequence (DNA): TGTGCCAGTGGGACCGCTACCTACGAGCAGTACTTC. Translated: CASGTATYEQYF. The chain couples TRBV9 to TRBJ2-7, with D possibly called TRBD1 or TRBD2 (5 bases each). Germline assignment: CDR1 SGDLS and CDR2 YYNGEE. This CDR3 has 12 amino acids. Trimming removed 8 bases at V and 2 bases at J, with 11 bases between.

Ten or more counts support this clonotype. DNA of the CDR3: TGTGCCAGCAGCGGGGAACCCAGCTCCTACAATGAGCAGTTCTTC. It yields the protein CASSGEPSSYNEQFF. The chain links TRBV14 to TRBJ2-1, with unresolved D. Between the trimmed V and J ends, which lost 5 bases and 0 bases, there was a span of 11 bases. This CDR3 contains 15 residues. The V gene's germline CDR1 is SGHDN and CDR2 FVKESK.

In this sample, this clonotype turned up a few times. Here the CDR3 reads CASSVGVVATETQYF. The CDR3 DNA sequence: TGTGCCAGCAGCGTAGGAGTGGTGGCGACGGAGACCCAGTACTTC. V is TRBV9 and J is TRBJ2-5, with unresolved D. Germline values: CDR1 SGDLS, CDR2 YYNGEE. This CDR3 is 15 amino acids long. V was shortened by 0 bases and J by 5 bases, with 14 bases between the two germline ends.

This clonotype was observed a handful of times. This sequence joins TRBV10-3 and TRBJ2-5; 7 bases align to TRBD2. The germline V gene has CDR1 ENHRY and CDR2 SYGVKD. CDR3 length: 16 residues. J lost 1 base, V lost 3 bases, and 8 bases had no gene match. CDR3 amino acids: CAISDRSGGTQETQYF. In DNA form, the CDR3 reads TGTGCCATCAGTGATCGATCGGGGGGAACCCAAGAGACCCAGTACTTC.

V gene TRBV20-1 combines with J gene TRBJ1-3, with D uncertain. V was shortened by 0 bases and J by 0 bases, with 12 bases between the two germline ends. This CDR3 is built from 16 residues. CDR1 DFQATT and CDR2 SNEGSKA come from the germline V gene (reference sequence). CDR3 protein: CSARDSRTASGNTIYF. In DNA, the CDR3 is TGCAGTGCTAGAGATAGTAGGACGGCCTCTGGAAACACCATATATTTT.

This sequence joins TRBV7-3 and TRBJ1-1; possible D gene TRBD1, 5 bases. The CDR3 totals 14 residues. Germline assignment: CDR1 SGHTA and CDR2 FQGTGA. Trimming removed 1 base at V and 4 bases at J, with 10 bases between. The DNA of the CDR3 is TGTGCCAGCAGCTTAAGGGCAGGGATCACTGAAGCTTTCTTT. Amino acid sequence: CASSLRAGITEAFF.

This clonotype was counted ten times or more. The chain employs TRBV4-1 and TRBJ1-5; TRBD1 might be the D (5 bases). This CDR3 contains 16 residues. Germline values: CDR1 MGHRA, CDR2 YSYEKL. Trimming took off 1 base at V and 2 bases at J, with 12 bases between the two ends. The CDR3 is CASSQAYAGRNQPQHF. CDR3 bases: TGCGCCAGCAGCCAAGCCTACGCGGGACGCAATCAGCCCCAGCATTTT.

This clonotype was counted only a few times. The chain joins TRBV7-9 to TRBJ2-3; the D gene is possibly TRBD2 (6 bases). The CDR3 contains 16 residues. From germline, CDR1 is SEHNR and CDR2 FQNEAQ (reference sequence). The ends were cut back, 1 base at V and 5 bases at J, with 16 bases in the middle. The DNA for the CDR3 is TGTGCCAGCAGCTTAGGGACTACCTTCGGGGGAGATACGCAGTATTTT. It yields the protein CASSLGTTFGGDTQYF.

The chain employs TRBV29-1 and TRBJ1-2; tentative D call: TRBD1 (6 bases). Per germline, CDR1 SQVTM and CDR2 ANQGSEA. This CDR3 spans 11 amino acids. The V gene lost 2 bases and the J gene lost 7 bases, with 8 bases spanning the gap. CDR3 sequence: CSVETGSGYTF. Here the CDR3 DNA reads TGCAGCGTTGAAACAGGGAGTGGCTACACCTTC. The variable domain in full, with the rest retrieved from reference TRBV29-1 and TRBJ1-2, is SAVISQKPSRDICQRGTSLTIQCQVDSQVTMMFWYRQQPGQSLTLIATANQGSEATYESGFVIDKFPISRPNLTFSTLTVSNMSPEDSSIYLCSVETGSGYTFGSGTRLTVV.

This clonotype was detected only a few times. V and J are TRBV6-6 and TRBJ1-5, with D maybe TRBD1 (5 bases). Trimming removed 7 bases at V and 2 bases at J, with 15 bases between. This CDR3 has 15 amino acids. CDR1 and CDR2 from the germline V gene are MNHNY and SVGAGI (reference sequence). In DNA form, the CDR3 reads TGTGCCAGCACCAAGCTGGGGACTGGCAATCAGCCCCAGCATTTT. Residues: CASTKLGTGNQPQHF.

This clonotype was found many times. The chain uses TRBV6-2 or TRBV6-3 and TRBJ2-7; tentatively, D is TRBD1 (5 bases). This CDR3 is 13 amino acids long. CDR1 MNHEY and CDR2 SVGEGT come from the germline V gene. V was cut by 8 bases and J by 2 bases, with 13 bases left in between. CDR3 loop: CASAPRETYEQYF. CDR3 bases: TGTGCCAGCGCCCCCAGGGAAACCTACGAGCAGTACTTC.

This chain links TRBV7-2 with TRBJ2-5; 7 bases fit TRBD2. Germline V gene sequence: CDR1 SGHTA, CDR2 FQGNSA. Losses at the gene ends were 5 bases for V and 5 bases for J; bases not matched to a gene: 17. The CDR3 has 17 amino acids. The CDR3 nucleotides are TGTGCCAGCAGCCTCGAACCATTGAGAAGGCGGGGGGAGACCCAGTACTTC. Encoded protein: CASSLEPLRRRGETQYF. The whole variable domain, filled in from reference TRBV7-2 and TRBJ2-5, reads GAGVSQSPSNKVTEKGKDVELRCDPISGHTALYWYRQSLGQGLEFLIYFQGNSAPDKSGLPSDRFSAERTGGSVSTLTIQRTQQEDSAVYLCASSLEPLRRRGETQYFGPGTRLLVL.

This chain links TRBV7-6 with TRBJ1-2, with 9 bases identical to TRBD1. V was clipped by 5 bases and J by 4 bases; unmatched bases: 5. The CDR3 is 14 amino acids. From germline, CDR1 is SGHVS and CDR2 FNYEAQ. The CDR3 here is CASSIGQGIYGYTF. The CDR3 DNA reads TGTGCCAGCAGCATAGGACAGGGGATCTATGGCTACACCTTC.

The chain combines TRBV7-8 with TRBJ2-4, with 8 bases identical to TRBD1. The ends lost 3 bases at V and 8 bases at J; junction bases unmatched: 6. CDR1 is SGHVS, CDR2 FQNEAQ, per germline. The CDR3 totals 14 residues. The CDR3 nucleotides read TGTGCCAGCAGCTTGAGACAGGGGACATACATTCAGTACTTC. It codes for CASSLRQGTYIQYF.

This chain uses TRBV4-1 with TRBJ2-7; D tentatively reads TRBD1 or TRBD2 (6 bases each). The ends were cut back, 1 base at V and 0 bases at J, with 13 bases in the middle. The CDR3 runs to 16 residues. Germline CDR1 is MGHRA and CDR2 is YSYEKL. CDR3 amino acids: CASSQGPGALSYEQYF. The CDR3 nucleotides are TGCGCCAGCAGCCAAGGCCCGGGGGCCCTCTCCTACGAGCAGTACTTC.

This clonotype was observed a few times. CDR3 in amino acids: CASSLGASGQETQYF. The CDR3 nucleotides read TGCGCCAGCAGCCTGGGGGCGTCCGGCCAAGAGACCCAGTACTTC. The chain uses TRBV5-1 and TRBJ2-5, with D maybe TRBD1 (6 bases). CDR3 size: 15 residues. Germline V gene data show CDR1 as SGHRS and CDR2 as YFSETQ. Trimming removed 4 bases from V and 1 base from J, with 14 bases in between. The whole variable domain, filled in from reference TRBV5-1 and TRBJ2-5, reads KAGVTQTPRYLIKTRGQQVTLSCSPISGHRSVSWYQQTPGQGLQFLFEYFSETQRNKGNFPGRFSGRQFSNSRSEMNVSTLELGDSALYLCASSLGASGQETQYFGPGTRLLVL.

This clonotype occurred a few times. The rearrangement links TRBV7-3 to TRBJ2-2, with D tentatively TRBD2 (6 bases). Germline CDR1 SGHTA, CDR2 FQGTGA. Trimming left V 1 base short and J 2 bases short, with 14 bases between. The CDR3 is 17 amino acids. This CDR3 reads CASSLMPAGPNTGELFF. CDR3 sequence (DNA): TGTGCCAGCAGCTTAATGCCGGCGGGGCCTAACACCGGGGAGCTGTTTTTT. The whole variable domain, filled in from reference TRBV7-3 and TRBJ2-2, reads GAGVSQTPSNKVTEKGKYVELRCDPISGHTALYWYRQSLGQGPEFLIYFQGTGAADDSGLPNDRFFAVRPEGSVSTLKIQRTERGDSAVYLCASSLMPAGPNTGELFFGEGSRLTVL.

The rearrangement links TRBV4-3 to TRBJ1-5; TRBD1 is a possible D gene (5 bases). This CDR3 spans 17 amino acids. The V gene's germline CDR1 is LGHNA and CDR2 YSLEER. V lost 0 bases, J lost 2 bases, and 14 bases lay in between. The CDR3: CASSQDHRWGGNQPQHF. The CDR3 DNA reads TGCGCCAGCAGCCAAGACCATCGGTGGGGGGGCAATCAGCCCCAGCATTTT.

In this sample, this clonotype turned up many times. The rearrangement joins TRBV7-9 to TRBJ2-7; D call uncertain. The CDR3 is made up of 16 amino acids. Germline values: CDR1 SEHNR, CDR2 FQNEAQ (reference sequence). V dropped 1 base and J dropped 0 bases, with 13 bases sitting between them. The DNA for the CDR3 is TGTGCCAGCAGCTTAGTTGATAGGGAATCCTCCTACGAGCAGTACTTC. It is translated as CASSLVDRESSYEQYF.